A single sample gave rise to the 25 T cell receptor beta chains below, sequenced in a study of OX40 agonist ivuxolimab in advanced cancers. Assay: immunoSEQ multiplex PCR; the TCRdb copy retains only in-frame clones and omits some. The sample lists 77,000 or so clones; around 92% were seen once. The sample in question was CD4+ or CD8+ T cells sorted from blood, obtained in a trial of the OX40 agonist ivuxolimab. The receptors were sampled from an adult with an advanced solid tumor such as melanoma, head and neck, liver or kidney cancer.

About this clone itself: As the CDR3 is not closed by the conserved phenylalanine or tryptophan, this likely results from a read error. The DNA is left out, because the CDR3 cannot be placed on it with certainty; the CDR3 is given as TCRdb lists it. The genes are TRBV25-1 and TRBJ1-1; no check of the table's D call, TRBD1, against the DNA was made. Inclusive of both ends, the CDR3 amounts to 14 amino acids. Germline CDR1 reads MGHDK; CDR2 reads SYGVNS. The CDR3 protein is CASSTAGTGIISSI.

This chain joins TRBV7-9 and TRBJ2-5; D is possibly TRBD1 or TRBD2 (6 bases each). The CDR3 covers 14 residues. Between the trimmed V and J ends, which lost 11 bases and 0 bases, there was a span of 16 bases. Germline V gene lookup returns CDR1 SEHNR and CDR2 FQNEAQ (reference sequence). The CDR3 loop is CAGGGSINQETQYF. The DNA of the CDR3 is TGTGCCGGAGGGGGGTCGATCAACCAAGAGACCCAGTACTTC.

The gene calls are TRBV4-3 and TRBJ2-4; D is possibly TRBD2 (5 bases). Trimming removed 0 bases at V and 15 bases at J, with 18 bases between. From germline, CDR1 is LGHNA and CDR2 YSLEER. The CDR3 covers 14 residues. The CDR3 DNA reads TGCGCCAGCAGCCAAGATTGGGCGGGCCGGGATCGGTACTTC. The encoded protein is CASSQDWAGRDRYF.

The chain links TRBV19 to TRBJ1-2; TRBD1 matches 8 bases. The V segment lost 4 bases and the J segment 0 bases; nucleotides outside the gene matches: 10. The V gene's germline CDR1 is LNHDA and CDR2 SQIVND (reference sequence). The CDR3 is 17 amino acids. CDR3 protein: CASSRGARGQANYGYTF. Written as DNA, the CDR3 is TGTGCCAGTAGTAGAGGGGCCAGGGGGCAGGCTAACTATGGCTACACCTTC. Using reference TRBV19 and TRBJ1-2 for the parts outside the CDR3, the full variable domain is DGGITQSPKYLFRKEGQNVTLSCEQNLNHDAMYWYRQDPGQGLRLIYYSQIVNDFQKGDIAEGYSVSREKKESFPLTVTSAQKNPTAFYLCASSRGARGQANYGYTFGSGTRLTVV.

The chain has TRBV13 and TRBJ1-3; no definite D call. With 5 bases removed from V and 0 bases from J, the gap between germline ends came to 17 bases. Per the germline V gene, CDR1 is PRHDT and CDR2 is FYEKMQ (reference sequence). This CDR3 spans 17 amino acids. Written as DNA, the CDR3 is TGTGCCAGCAGCCCCACCTACTTTAGAAGCTCTGGAAACACCATATATTTT. This sequence encodes CASSPTYFRSSGNTIYF.

The V gene is TRBV9, the J gene TRBJ1-6; the D gene is possibly TRBD1 (5 bases). Per the germline V gene, CDR1 is SGDLS and CDR2 is YYNGEE. The CDR3 consists of 15 residues. V lost 0 bases to trimming and J lost 1 base, with 5 bases between them. CDR3 in amino acids: CASSVAGSYNSPLHF. The CDR3 nucleotides read TGTGCCAGCAGCGTAGCAGGGTCCTATAATTCACCCCTCCACTTT.

The genes are TRBV9 and TRBJ2-2; D gene unclear. This CDR3 spans 14 amino acids. CDR1 is SGDLS, CDR2 YYNGEE, per germline. V gave up 2 bases and J gave up 3 bases, with 8 bases separating them. The CDR3 here is CASSVGGDTGELFF. CDR3 nucleotides: TGTGCCAGCAGCGTGGGTGGGGACACCGGGGAGCTGTTTTTT.

This chain uses TRBV30 with TRBJ2-7; no clear D. V lost 2 bases and J 4 bases, leaving 9 bases between the germline ends. Germline V gene data show CDR1 as GTSNPN and CDR2 as SVGIG (reference sequence). This CDR3 contains 12 residues. The DNA for the CDR3 is TGTGCCTGGAGTCAGAGAAATTACGAGCAGTACTTC. As protein: CAWSQRNYEQYF.

This chain uses TRBV5-8 with TRBJ2-5; D unresolved. CDR3 size: 12 residues. Germline V CDR1 and CDR2: SGHTS, YDEGEE. V was trimmed by 3 bases and J by 5 bases, leaving 8 bases between them. CDR3 loop: CASSSLGETQYF. Written as DNA, the CDR3 is TGTGCCAGCAGCTCTCTGGGGGAGACCCAGTACTTC.

This chain links TRBV7-9 with TRBJ2-7; 9 bases agree with TRBD1. Trimming at V came to 3 bases and at J to 7 bases, leaving 4 bases not matched to a gene. Germline V gene sequence: CDR1 SEHNR, CDR2 FQNEAQ (reference sequence). The CDR3 contains 13 residues. The CDR3 DNA reads TGTGCCAGCAGCTTCACGACAGGGGGTGAGCAGTACTTC. Its translation is CASSFTTGGEQYF.

This chain uses TRBV5-4 with TRBJ2-1, with 13 positions matching TRBD2. V was clipped by 3 bases and J by 4 bases; unmatched bases: 4. From germline, CDR1 is SGHNT and CDR2 YYREEE (reference sequence). CDR3 length equals 16 residues. CDR3 DNA: TGTGCCAGCAGCTACCCGGGACTAGCGGGGTACAATGAGCAGTTCTTC. As protein: CASSYPGLAGYNEQFF.

The chain links TRBV13 to TRBJ2-3; TRBD2 matches at 13 bases. The CDR3 has 18 residues. V trimming: 3 bases; J trimming: 1 base; junction bases outside the gene matches: 7. Germline CDR1 reads PRHDT; CDR2 reads FYEKMQ (reference sequence). CDR3 in amino acids: CASSLRTSGSGGTDTQYF. DNA of the CDR3: TGTGCCAGCAGCTTGCGGACTAGCGGGAGTGGGGGCACAGATACGCAGTATTTT.

The chain couples TRBV30 to TRBJ1-6; D possibly corresponds to TRBD1 (5 bases). Germline CDR1 reads GTSNPN; CDR2 reads SVGIG (reference sequence). The CDR3 is made up of 13 amino acids. Trimming shortened V by 0 bases and J by 10 bases, and 10 bases separated the two germline ends. CDR3 residues: CAWSVRGVSPLHF. In DNA form, the CDR3 reads TGTGCCTGGAGTGTACGGGGGGTCTCACCCCTCCACTTT. The full variable domain, completed using reference TRBV30 and TRBJ1-6, is SQTIHQWPATLVQPVGSPLSLECTVEGTSNPNLYWYRQAAGRGLQLLFYSVGIGQISSEVPQNLSASRPQDRQFILSSKKLLLSDSGFYLCAWSVRGVSPLHFGNGTRLTVT.

The rearrangement links TRBV25-1 to TRBJ2-3; D remains unclear. CDR1 and CDR2 (germline): MGHDK, SYGVNS. Trimming pared 2 bases from V and 3 bases from J, leaving 6 bases between. There are 13 residues in the CDR3. CDR3: CASSELGTDTQYF. DNA for the CDR3: TGTGCCAGCAGTGAACTAGGAACAGATACGCAGTATTTT. The full variable domain, in which reference TRBV25-1 and TRBJ2-3 provide the parts outside the CDR3, is EADIYQTPRYLVIGTGKKITLECSQTMGHDKMYWYQQDPGMELHLIHYSYGVNSTEKGDLSSESTVSRIRTEHFPLTLESARPSHTSQYLCASSELGTDTQYFGPGTRLTVL.

The gene calls are TRBV7-3 and TRBJ2-1; D unclear. The CDR3 length is 15 residues. Trimming took 6 bases from V and 9 from J, leaving 21 bases between them. Germline-derived CDR1 and CDR2 are SGHTA and FQGTGA. CDR3 residues: CASRPSATKNGEQFF. The CDR3 coding sequence is TGTGCCAGCAGACCTTCAGCCACGAAGAATGGTGAGCAGTTCTTC. The variable domain in full, with the rest retrieved from reference TRBV7-3 and TRBJ2-1, is GAGVSQTPSNKVTEKGKYVELRCDPISGHTALYWYRQSLGQGPEFLIYFQGTGAADDSGLPNDRFFAVRPEGSVSTLKIQRTERGDSAVYLCASRPSATKNGEQFFGPGTRLTVL.

The chain joins TRBV4-3 to TRBJ1-5; D is unclear. In germline, CDR1 is LGHNA, CDR2 YSLEER. The ends were cut back, 0 bases at V and 5 bases at J, with 11 bases in the middle. CDR3 length: 15 residues. The chain's CDR3 is CASSQEASRDQPQHF. DNA of the CDR3: TGCGCCAGCAGCCAAGAGGCCAGCCGGGATCAGCCCCAGCATTTT.

The chain couples TRBV7-2 to TRBJ2-1, with unresolved D. Germline V lookup: CDR1 SGHTA, CDR2 FQGNSA. The CDR3 covers 14 residues. Trimming took 1 base from V and 2 from J, leaving 6 bases between them. DNA of the CDR3: TGTGCCAGCAGCTTAGGGTCCCCCTACAATGAGCAGTTCTTC. Protein sequence: CASSLGSPYNEQFF.

The chain joins TRBV5-1 to TRBJ2-7; 7 bases line up with TRBD1. This CDR3 has 15 residues. Germline V lookup: CDR1 SGHRS, CDR2 YFSETQ. With 0 bases clipped from V and 0 bases from J, the junction kept 3 bases outside the gene matches. The CDR3 protein is CASSLEGASSYEQYF. The DNA of the CDR3 is TGCGCCAGCAGCTTGGAGGGGGCTAGCTCCTACGAGCAGTACTTC.

V and J are TRBV29-1 and TRBJ2-3; TRBD1 aligns across 11 bases. The CDR3 runs 15 residues. The germline CDR1 and CDR2 sequences are SQVTM and ANQGSEA. In DNA, the CDR3 is TGCGGCTCGAGGGGACCGGGACAGGGGGTTGATACGCAGTATTTT. Amino acid sequence: CGSRGPGQGVDTQYF.

Only one count was recorded for this clone. V and J are TRBV11-2 and TRBJ1-4; TRBD1 is a possible D gene (6 bases). The CDR3 extends over 15 amino acids. V was cut by 1 base and J by 3 bases, with 9 bases left in between. CDR1 and CDR2 (germline): SGHAT, FQNNGV. CDR3 residues: CASSLVWTANEKLFF. CDR3 in DNA: TGTGCCAGCAGCTTAGTTTGGACAGCTAATGAAAAACTGTTTTTT.

The rearrangement uses TRBV28 and TRBJ2-7; 9 bases are a match to TRBD1. Trimming at V came to 1 base and at J to 3 bases, leaving 7 bases not matched to a gene. CDR1 MDHEN and CDR2 SYDVKM come from the germline V gene. CDR3 size: 16 residues. The CDR3 region is CASSLLRGQGVYEQYF. The CDR3 coding sequence is TGTGCCAGCAGTTTATTACGGGGACAGGGCGTCTACGAGCAGTACTTC.

A few counts support this clone. The CDR3 loop is CASSQGLQVNTEAFF. The CDR3 nucleotides read TGCGCCAGCAGCCAAGGTCTTCAAGTTAACACTGAAGCTTTCTTT. The chain carries TRBV4-3 and TRBJ1-1; no firm D call. The CDR3 loop spans 15 amino acids. Germline-derived CDR1 and CDR2 are LGHNA and YSLEER. V gave up 1 base and J gave up 2 bases, with 11 bases separating them.

In nucleotides, the CDR3 is TGTGCCTGGAGTCCCGGGGGACAGGGGGACACTGAAGCTTTCTTT. Its translation: CAWSPGGQGDTEAFF. This chain links TRBV30 with TRBJ1-1; 11 bases agree with TRBD1. The germline V gene has CDR1 GTSNPN and CDR2 SVGIG (reference sequence). Unmatched junction bases numbered 5, after V lost 2 bases and J lost 3 bases. The CDR3 has 15 amino acids.

This rearrangement joins TRBV21-1 to TRBJ2-7; the table names TRBD2, a call not compared with the DNA. TRBV21-1 has pseudogene status. This CDR3 has 16 residues. Here the CDR3 reads CASSTLGGSRSYEQYF. Here the CDR3 DNA reads TGTGCCAGCAGCACACTCGGCGGGAGTCGCTCCTACGAGCAGTACTTC.

In its sample, this clone was seen once. V gene TRBV6-1 combines with J gene TRBJ1-5; D is unresolved. The CDR3 is 15 amino acids. Germline V lookup: CDR1 MNHNS, CDR2 SASEGT. The V gene lost 5 bases and the J gene lost 3 bases, with 14 bases spanning the gap. The CDR3, as DNA: TGTGCCAGCAGTTCTGAGGGCTTCGTCAATCAGCCCCAGCATTTT. Its protein product is CASSSEGFVNQPQHF.